This T cell receptor (beta chain) was sequenced for a study of control samples from healthy donors and cancer patients. Germline V gives CDR1 ENHRY, CDR2 SYGVKD. This CDR3 has 12 amino acids. Trimming pared 5 bases from V and 7 bases from J, leaving 12 bases between. Some clones are missing from TCRdb's copy, which holds only in-frame ones; the method was immunoSEQ multiplex PCR. The sample yields about 120,000 clones, roughly 89% seen once. The sequence came from a man aged 30 to 45 in good health. The material sequenced was blood. The chain recombines TRBV10-3 with TRBJ2-7; D possibly matches TRBD1 or TRBD2 (5 bases each). The CDR3 spells CAISMGTEEQYV. In DNA, the CDR3 is TGTGCCATCAGTATGGGGACGGAGGAGCAGTACGTC.